The 6 T cell receptor beta chains reported below all come from one sample, sequenced in a study of T cells in Graves' hyperthyroidism and ophthalmopathy. Amplified TCR beta CDR3 regions came from RNA transcripts. Carried out on the TCR CDR3, a first-round RT-PCR used the HTBI primer set. TCRdb itself ran the multiplex PCR reads through MiXCR, one entry per CDR3 protein. The table records 350,000 to 450,000 distinct CDR3 sequences, approximately 18% of them present only once. The specimen sequenced was blood. These TCRs come from a woman in her twenties or thirties with Graves' hyperthyroidism that later progressed to Graves' ophthalmopathy.

This clonotype was recorded many times. The V gene is TRBV12-5, the J gene TRBJ2-1, with D perhaps given as TRBD1 or TRBD2 (7 bases each). With 6 bases removed from V and 2 bases from J, the gap between germline ends came to 11 bases. This CDR3 is 14 amino acids long. From germline, CDR1 is LGHNT and CDR2 FRNRAP. CDR3 nucleotides: TGTGCTAGTGGAGCAGGGGGGGCCTACAATGAGCAGTTCTTC. Protein: CASGAGGAYNEQFF.

This clonotype was counted at least ten times. The chain carries TRBV12-3 or TRBV12-4 and TRBJ1-1; D may be TRBD1 (5 bases). The CDR3 spans 14 residues. Trimming removed 6 bases at V and 0 bases at J, with 11 bases between. CDR3 nucleotide sequence: TGTGCCAGCAGAGGAAGGGGATTGAACACTGAAGCTTTCTTT. It specifies CASRGRGLNTEAFF.

This chain links TRBV7-2 with TRBJ2-2; 14 bases are shared with TRBD2. V gave up 4 bases and J gave up 7 bases; unmatched junction bases: 5. The germline V gene has CDR1 SGHTA and CDR2 FQGNSA. The CDR3 length is 16 residues. CDR3 nucleotides: TGTGCCAGCAGCTCGACTAGCGGGGGGGCCGTCGGGGAGCTGTTTTTT. It translates to CASSSTSGGAVGELFF.

This clonotype was detected many times. The genes are TRBV2 and TRBJ2-7, with TRBD1 matching over 10 bases. The germline gives CDR1 SNHLY, CDR2 FYNNEI. CDR3 length: 18 residues. Unmatched junction bases numbered 17, after V lost 8 bases and J lost 1 base. The CDR3 sequence is CASRRKLARDRGSYEQYF. In DNA, the CDR3 is TGTGCCAGCCGTAGAAAACTTGCCCGGGACAGGGGATCCTACGAGCAGTACTTC.

This clonotype was observed many times. V gene TRBV28 combines with J gene TRBJ2-1; maybe TRBD2 (5 bases). The V end was cut by 6 bases, the J end by 0 bases, with 15 bases between. CDR1 is MDHEN and CDR2 is SYDVKM in the germline V gene. The CDR3 spans 16 residues. CDR3 sequence reads: CASRRLIGSSYNEQFF. The CDR3 DNA reads TGTGCCAGCAGGCGACTGATAGGGAGCTCCTACAATGAGCAGTTCTTC.

This clonotype was seen at least ten times. The chain uses TRBV11-2 and TRBJ2-5; tentative D call: TRBD1 (6 bases). The CDR3 has 14 residues. Germline CDR1 SGHAT, CDR2 FQNNGV. Trimming left V 5 bases short and J 5 bases short, with 15 bases between. The CDR3 spells CASSPTGIRETQYF. The CDR3, as DNA: TGTGCCAGCAGCCCTACAGGGATTAGGGAGACCCAGTACTTC.